This is a list of T cell receptor beta chains from one sample in a study of T cell clones after liver transplantation. Libraries were prepared by immunoSEQ multiplex PCR; TCRdb keeps only in-frame clonotypes and omits some of them. The table includes 70,000 to 80,000 clones, under 95% detected once. The source was CD4+ T cells from blood, collected before liver transplant. These receptors came from a human donor who received a liver transplant. Both conserved end residues are part of each CDR3. The D gene is left open where the match is weak. Some rows mark clone size as missing; the rest say once, few, many or name a class of expanded clone.

J gene: TRBJ2-1
clone size: .
CDR3 length: 15
D gene: TRBD1
V gene: TRBV12-5
CDR3 DNA: TGTGCTAGTGGTTTGGGACAGGGAAGGGGGAATGAGCAGTTCTTC
CDR3 protein: CASGLGQGRGNEQFF

J gene: TRBJ2-3
clone size: .
CDR3 length: 14
D gene: .
V gene: TRBV9
CDR3 DNA: TGTGCCAGCAGCGTTAGCTTCGTCGCAGATACGCAGTATTTT
CDR3 protein: CASSVSFVADTQYF

J gene: TRBJ1-2
clone size: .
CDR3 length: 12
D gene: .
V gene: TRBV7-2
CDR3 DNA: TGTGCCAGCAGCTTAGATTGGGGTGGCTACACCTTC
CDR3 protein: CASSLDWGGYTF

J gene: TRBJ2-1
clone size: .
CDR3 length: 15
D gene: .
V gene: TRBV28
CDR3 DNA: TGTGCCAGCAGTTCTGTGGGGAGCTCCTACAATGAGCAGTTCTTC
CDR3 protein: CASSSVGSSYNEQFF

J gene: TRBJ1-5
clone size: many
CDR3 length: 14
D gene: .
V gene: TRBV28
CDR3 DNA: TGTGCCAGCAGTTTACGACGGCTCAATCAGCCCCAGCATTTT
CDR3 protein: CASSLRRLNQPQHF

J gene: TRBJ2-7
clone size: .
CDR3 length: 14
D gene: .
V gene: TRBV5-8
CDR3 DNA: TGTGCCAGCAGCTTGGGACAGGTAACCTACGAGCAGTACTTC
CDR3 protein: CASSLGQVTYEQYF

J gene: TRBJ2-6
clone size: .
CDR3 length: 16
D gene: TRBD1
V gene: TRBV28
CDR3 DNA: TGTGCCAGCACCGGGGACAGTATCTCTGGGGCCAACGTCCTGACTTTC
CDR3 protein: CASTGDSISGANVLTF

J gene: TRBJ2-5
clone size: .
CDR3 length: 13
D gene: .
V gene: TRBV7-9
CDR3 DNA: TGTGCCAGCAGCTCAACCCAACAAGAGACCCAGTACTTC
CDR3 protein: CASSSTQQETQYF

J gene: TRBJ2-3
clone size: .
CDR3 length: 18
D gene: TRBD2
V gene: TRBV28
CDR3 DNA: TGTGCCAGCAGTTGGGAGGGGAGACTAGCGGGAGGTACAGATACGCAGTATTTT
CDR3 protein: CASSWEGRLAGGTDTQYF

J gene: TRBJ2-7
clone size: .
CDR3 length: 15
D gene: TRBD1
V gene: TRBV11-3
CDR3 DNA: TGTGCCAGCAGCACGAGGACAGGGCCCCCCTACGAGCAGTACTTC
CDR3 protein: CASSTRTGPPYEQYF

J gene: TRBJ2-1
clone size: .
CDR3 length: 16
D gene: TRBD2
V gene: TRBV7-8
CDR3 DNA: TGTGCCAGCAGCTTAGCGGTTAGCGGGAGCCACAATGAGCAGTTCTTC
CDR3 protein: CASSLAVSGSHNEQFF

J gene: TRBJ2-6
clone size: .
CDR3 length: 16
D gene: .
V gene: TRBV7-2
CDR3 DNA: TGTGCCAGCAGCTTAACCGCCCCCTCTGGGGCCAACGTCCTGACTTTC
CDR3 protein: CASSLTAPSGANVLTF

J gene: TRBJ2-3
clone size: .
CDR3 length: 15
D gene: .
V gene: TRBV7-2
CDR3 DNA: TGTGCCAGCAGCTCCCTCGGGCGGAGCACAGATACGCAGTATTTT
CDR3 protein: CASSSLGRSTDTQYF

J gene: TRBJ1-1
clone size: .
CDR3 length: 14
D gene: .
V gene: TRBV11-1
CDR3 DNA: TGTGCCAGCAGCCGCGACAGCGCGAACACTGAAGCTTTCTTT
CDR3 protein: CASSRDSANTEAFF

J gene: TRBJ1-5
clone size: .
CDR3 length: 13
D gene: .
V gene: TRBV6-1
CDR3 DNA: TGTGCCAGCAGTGCAGACCTCCATCAGCCCCAGCATTTT
CDR3 protein: CASSADLHQPQHF

J gene: TRBJ2-7
clone size: .
CDR3 length: 14
D gene: .
V gene: TRBV5-1
CDR3 DNA: TGCGCCAGCAGCGCTCAGTGGGGAGCCTACGAGCAGTACTTC
CDR3 protein: CASSAQWGAYEQYF

J gene: TRBJ1-2
clone size: .
CDR3 length: 14
D gene: .
V gene: TRBV7-9
CDR3 DNA: TGTGCCAGCAGCTTAGTAGCCCCTCGGTATGGCTACACCTTC
CDR3 protein: CASSLVAPRYGYTF

J gene: TRBJ1-5
clone size: .
CDR3 length: 15
D gene: TRBD1
V gene: TRBV18
CDR3 DNA: TGTGCCAGCTCACCAGCGACAGGGGGTGTTCAGCCCCAGCATTTT
CDR3 protein: CASSPATGGVQPQHF

J gene: TRBJ1-5
clone size: .
CDR3 length: 16
D gene: .
V gene: TRBV4-1
CDR3 DNA: TGCGCCAGCAGCCAAGACCGGCCGCTTAGCAATCAGCCCCAGCATTTT
CDR3 protein: CASSQDRPLSNQPQHF

J gene: TRBJ2-7
clone size: .
CDR3 length: 17
D gene: .
V gene: TRBV5-5
CDR3 DNA: TGTGCCAGCAGCCCCTCAGAAGTTGAAAAACTGTCCTACGAGCAGTACTTC
CDR3 protein: CASSPSEVEKLSYEQYF

J gene: TRBJ2-1
clone size: .
CDR3 length: 13
D gene: .
V gene: TRBV19
CDR3 DNA: TGTGCCAGTAATCGGGGCTCCTACAATGAGCAGTTCTTC
CDR3 protein: CASNRGSYNEQFF

J gene: TRBJ2-1
clone size: .
CDR3 length: 12
D gene: .
V gene: TRBV28
CDR3 DNA: TGTGCCAGCAGACCTGGACGGAGCGAAGAGTTCTTC
CDR3 protein: CASRPGRSEEFF

J gene: TRBJ1-2
clone size: once
CDR3 length: 13
D gene: .
V gene: TRBV5-4
CDR3 DNA: TGTGCCAGCAGCCGCTTGGGGGCCCATGGCTACACCTTC
CDR3 protein: CASSRLGAHGYTF

J gene: TRBJ2-7
clone size: .
CDR3 length: 16
D gene: TRBD2
V gene: TRBV6-5
CDR3 DNA: TGTGCCAGCAGTTACTTGGCTAGCGGGAGTGTTAACGAGCAGTACTTC
CDR3 protein: CASSYLASGSVNEQYF

J gene: TRBJ2-1
clone size: .
CDR3 length: 12
D gene: .
V gene: TRBV11-3
CDR3 DNA: TGTGCCAGCAGCTTAGATTTCAATGAGCAGTTCTTC
CDR3 protein: CASSLDFNEQFF

J gene: TRBJ2-1
clone size: .
CDR3 length: 14
D gene: TRBD1
V gene: TRBV2
CDR3 DNA: TGTGCCAGCAGCCCGGGGACAGGCTACAATGAGCAGTTCTTC
CDR3 protein: CASSPGTGYNEQFF

J gene: TRBJ2-2
clone size: once
CDR3 length: 14
D gene: .
V gene: TRBV7-8
CDR3 DNA: TGTGCCAGCAGCCTCGACCCGAACACCGGGGAGCTGTTTTTT
CDR3 protein: CASSLDPNTGELFF

J gene: TRBJ1-5
clone size: once
CDR3 length: 13
D gene: .
V gene: TRBV18
CDR3 DNA: TGTGCCAGCTCACCCGCTAGCAATCAGCCCCAGCATTTT
CDR3 protein: CASSPASNQPQHF

J gene: TRBJ2-5
clone size: .
CDR3 length: 13
D gene: TRBD2
V gene: TRBV2
CDR3 DNA: TGTGCCAGCAGCTACATGGGGGGGGAGACCCAGTACTTC
CDR3 protein: CASSYMGGETQYF

J gene: TRBJ2-3
clone size: .
CDR3 length: 13
D gene: TRBD2
V gene: TRBV27
CDR3 DNA: TGTGCCAGCAGGCGAAGCGGGAGGGATACGCAGTATTTT
CDR3 protein: CASRRSGRDTQYF

J gene: TRBJ2-5
clone size: .
CDR3 length: 15
D gene: .
V gene: TRBV7-9
CDR3 DNA: TGTGCCAGCAGCTTAAGTGGGCAGGGGCTAGAGACCCAGTACTTC
CDR3 protein: CASSLSGQGLETQYF

J gene: TRBJ2-6
clone size: .
CDR3 length: 19
D gene: TRBD1
V gene: TRBV7-9
CDR3 DNA: TGTGCCAGCAGCACACCCAGGGGGCGCGGAGATGATGGGGCCAACGTCCTGACTTTC
CDR3 protein: CASSTPRGRGDDGANVLTF

J gene: TRBJ2-1
clone size: .
CDR3 length: 16
D gene: TRBD2
V gene: TRBV18
CDR3 DNA: TGTGCCAGCTCACCGACTAGCGGGAGGGAACCCAATGAGCAGTTCTTC
CDR3 protein: CASSPTSGREPNEQFF

J gene: TRBJ2-5
clone size: .
CDR3 length: 16
D gene: TRBD2
V gene: TRBV6-4
CDR3 DNA: TGTGCCAGCAGTGACTCGTCCGGGAGGCCTCAAGAGACCCAGTACTTC
CDR3 protein: CASSDSSGRPQETQYF

J gene: TRBJ2-7
clone size: .
CDR3 length: 15
D gene: .
V gene: TRBV11-2
CDR3 DNA: TGTGCCAGCAGCTTATTACAGGGTGGGAACTACGAGCAGTACTTC
CDR3 protein: CASSLLQGGNYEQYF

J gene: TRBJ2-7
clone size: .
CDR3 length: 15
D gene: TRBD2
V gene: TRBV2
CDR3 DNA: TGTGCCAGCAGTTCTCCGGGACTAGCATCTTGGGAGCAGTACTTC
CDR3 protein: CASSSPGLASWEQYF

J gene: TRBJ1-1
clone size: .
CDR3 length: 17
D gene: TRBD1
V gene: TRBV5-6
CDR3 DNA: TGTGCCAGCAGCACCAGAACCAGACAGGGAAGGGGGGCTGAAGCTTTCTTT
CDR3 protein: CASSTRTRQGRGAEAFF

J gene: TRBJ2-1
clone size: .
CDR3 length: 17
D gene: TRBD2
V gene: TRBV2
CDR3 DNA: TGTGCCAGCAGTGAAGCCGGGACTAGGGAAGGATCCAATGAGCAGTTCTTC
CDR3 protein: CASSEAGTREGSNEQFF

J gene: TRBJ2-1
clone size: .
CDR3 length: 13
D gene: .
V gene: TRBV6-1
CDR3 DNA: TGTGCCAGCAGTGATCGGGGAAACAATGAGCAGTTCTTC
CDR3 protein: CASSDRGNNEQFF

J gene: TRBJ1-4
clone size: .
CDR3 length: 14
D gene: .
V gene: TRBV7-9
CDR3 DNA: TGTGCCAGCAGCTCAGGGGCCCTTAATGAAAAACTGTTTTTT
CDR3 protein: CASSSGALNEKLFF

J gene: TRBJ1-3
clone size: .
CDR3 length: 14
D gene: .
V gene: TRBV29-1
CDR3 DNA: TGCAGCGCCAGTGACGGATTCTCTGGAAACACCATATATTTT
CDR3 protein: CSASDGFSGNTIYF

J gene: TRBJ1-1
clone size: few
CDR3 length: 13
D gene: .
V gene: TRBV7-6
CDR3 DNA: TGTGCCAGCAGCTTAACCGAGAGGTCTGAAGCTTTCTTT
CDR3 protein: CASSLTERSEAFF

J gene: TRBJ2-3
clone size: .
CDR3 length: 16
D gene: .
V gene: TRBV9
CDR3 DNA: TGTGCCAGCAGCGTAGGGGCAGGGAAGGGGGCAGATACGCAGTATTTT
CDR3 protein: CASSVGAGKGADTQYF

J gene: TRBJ1-1
clone size: few
CDR3 length: 14
D gene: .
V gene: TRBV7-9
CDR3 DNA: TGTGCCAGCAGCAAGGGGCGGTTGAACACTGAAGCTTTCTTT
CDR3 protein: CASSKGRLNTEAFF

J gene: TRBJ2-7
clone size: .
CDR3 length: 15
D gene: .
V gene: TRBV11-1
CDR3 DNA: TGTGCCAGCAGCTTAGCGGCGCAGGGGATCAGCGAGCAGTACTTC
CDR3 protein: CASSLAAQGISEQYF

J gene: TRBJ2-2
clone size: once
CDR3 length: 16
D gene: TRBD2
V gene: TRBV11-3
CDR3 DNA: TGTGCCAGCAGCTTGGGACTAGCGCGGAACACCGGGGAGCTGTTTTTT
CDR3 protein: CASSLGLARNTGELFF

J gene: TRBJ2-5
clone size: .
CDR3 length: 15
D gene: TRBD1
V gene: TRBV7-2
CDR3 DNA: TGTGCCAGCAGCCCGTTGACAGGGGGCGGGGAGACCCAGTACTTC
CDR3 protein: CASSPLTGGGETQYF

J gene: TRBJ2-7
clone size: .
CDR3 length: 15
D gene: TRBD2
V gene: TRBV6-6
CDR3 DNA: TGTGCCAGCAGTCGGAGCGGGAGGGACCCGTACGAGCAGTACTTC
CDR3 protein: CASSRSGRDPYEQYF

J gene: TRBJ2-7
clone size: .
CDR3 length: 16
D gene: TRBD2
V gene: TRBV7-3
CDR3 DNA: TGTGCCAGCAGCTTGAACTCCGGGACTAGCGCCCACGAGCAGTACTTC
CDR3 protein: CASSLNSGTSAHEQYF

J gene: TRBJ2-1
clone size: .
CDR3 length: 13
D gene: .
V gene: TRBV7-2
CDR3 DNA: TGTGCCAGCAGCTTAGGCCTCGTCAATGAGCAGTTCTTC
CDR3 protein: CASSLGLVNEQFF

J gene: TRBJ1-2
clone size: .
CDR3 length: 14
D gene: TRBD1
V gene: TRBV19
CDR3 DNA: TGTGCCAGTAGTATATCCGGGACAGGGGGCTCAAGTACCTTC
CDR3 protein: CASSISGTGGSSTF

J gene: TRBJ2-1
clone size: .
CDR3 length: 15
D gene: .
V gene: TRBV5-1
CDR3 DNA: TGCGCCAGCAGCTTGGAAGTTGGCAAAGGCAATGAGCAGTTCTTC
CDR3 protein: CASSLEVGKGNEQFF

J gene: TRBJ1-2
clone size: .
CDR3 length: 16
D gene: TRBD1
V gene: TRBV11-3
CDR3 DNA: TGTGCCAGCAGCTTAGCATGGACAGGGAGACTCAATGGCTACACCTTC
CDR3 protein: CASSLAWTGRLNGYTF

J gene: TRBJ2-5
clone size: .
CDR3 length: 15
D gene: .
V gene: TRBV2
CDR3 DNA: TGTGCCAGCAGTGCGGTAGGGCAGGGGCGGGTCGTGCAGTACTTC
CDR3 protein: CASSAVGQGRVVQYF

J gene: TRBJ2-1
clone size: .
CDR3 length: 18
D gene: .
V gene: TRBV2
CDR3 DNA: TGTGCCAGCAGTACCCTTCCCGCTAACGGGATGAGGAGGTCTGAGCAGTTCTTC
CDR3 protein: CASSTLPANGMRRSEQFF

J gene: TRBJ1-1
clone size: .
CDR3 length: 12
D gene: .
V gene: TRBV7-9
CDR3 DNA: TGTGCCAGCAGATATACGAACACTGAAGCTTTCTTT
CDR3 protein: CASRYTNTEAFF

J gene: TRBJ2-1
clone size: .
CDR3 length: 17
D gene: .
V gene: TRBV19
CDR3 DNA: TGTGCCAGTAGTATGTGGTTGCTTCTGTCGGGTCAGGATGAGCAGTTCTTC
CDR3 protein: CASSMWLLLSGQDEQFF